The next 14 T cell receptor beta chains were all read from a single sample in a study of blood T cell repertoires in COVID-19. The assay was immunoSEQ multiplex PCR, and TCRdb's table has in-frame clones only and misses some. The data hold some 230,000 clones, with roughly 80% observed a single time. The sequenced material came from PBMCs or T cells enriched from blood (not recorded which). The receptors derive from a woman in her thirties or forties with acute COVID-19.

The CDR3: CASSAPGGLLSYNEQFF. The CDR3 DNA reads as TGTGCCAGCAGCGCCCCCGGAGGGCTCCTCTCTTACAATGAGCAGTTCTTC. The chain has TRBV7-2 and TRBJ2-1; D might be TRBD2 (6 bases). CDR3 length equals 17 residues. The V end lost 5 bases, the J end lost 4 bases, and 21 bases lay between the germline ends. Per germline, CDR1 SGHTA and CDR2 FQGNSA.

The chain has TRBV11-2 and TRBJ1-6, with 7 bases that match TRBD1. Looked up from germline, CDR1 is SGHAT and CDR2 is FQNNGV. The junction had 13 bases not matched to a gene; V was cut back by 5 bases and J by 9 bases. This CDR3 has 16 amino acids. This CDR3 is CASSLYSGTEGSPLHF. The CDR3 nucleotides read TGTGCCAGCAGCCTATATTCCGGGACAGAGGGTTCACCCCTCCACTTT. The whole variable domain, filled in from reference TRBV11-2 and TRBJ1-6, reads EAGVAQSPRYKIIEKRQSVAFWCNPISGHATLYWYQQILGQGPKLLIQFQNNGVVDDSQLPKDRFSAERLKGVDSTLKIQPAKLEDSAVYLCASSLYSGTEGSPLHFGNGTRLTVT.

This clone was found once. V is TRBV6-1 and J is TRBJ1-2; 8 bases match TRBD1. Per the germline V gene, CDR1 is MNHNS and CDR2 is SASEGT. V trimming: 5 bases; J trimming: 8 bases; junction bases outside the gene matches: 10. CDR3 length equals 14 residues. The CDR3 bases are TGTGCCAGCAGTTCCAACCGGGACAGGCAAGGCTACACCTTC. This gives the protein CASSSNRDRQGYTF.

In its sample, this clone was seen once. The chain combines TRBV2 with TRBJ2-2; TRBD2 is a possible D gene (5 bases). The CDR3 is made up of 16 amino acids. V was shortened by 6 bases and J by 1 base, with 15 bases between the two germline ends. CDR1 and CDR2 from the germline V gene are SNHLY and FYNNEI. The CDR3 loop reads CASREASPKNTGELFF. In nucleotides, the CDR3 is TGTGCCAGCAGGGAGGCTAGCCCTAAGAACACCGGGGAGCTGTTTTTT.

This chain connects TRBV28 to TRBJ2-7, with TRBD2 as a possible D gene (5 bases). Trimming took off 4 bases at V and 4 bases at J, with 17 bases between the two ends. The CDR3 sequence is 15 residues long. Germline V CDR1 and CDR2: MDHEN, SYDVKM. The CDR3 DNA follows: TGTGCCAGCAGTTCTTCCTGGACGGGGAAGTACGAGCAGTACTTC. Translation: CASSSSWTGKYEQYF. The full variable domain, in which reference TRBV28 and TRBJ2-7 provide the parts outside the CDR3, is DVKVTQSSRYLVKRTGEKVFLECVQDMDHENMFWYRQDPGLGLRLIYFSYDVKMKEKGDIPEGYSVSREKKERFSLILESASTNQTSMYLCASSSSWTGKYEQYFGPGTRLTVT.

Points on this clone: A read error is the likely source, as a far larger clone sits one nucleotide away. The V gene is TRBV11-2, the J gene TRBJ1-1; D might be TRBD1 (6 bases). V lost 6 bases and J lost 1, with 9 bases in between. CDR3 size: 13 residues. Looked up from germline, CDR1 is SGHAT and CDR2 is FQNNGV. CDR3 loop: CASSQQGNTEAFF. In DNA form, the CDR3 reads TGTGCCAGCAGTCAACAGGGGAACACTGAAGCTTTCTTT.

The V and J genes are TRBV7-8 and TRBJ2-7, with D possibly being TRBD1 (6 bases). This CDR3 spans 13 amino acids. Germline CDR1 is SGHVS and CDR2 is FQNEAQ. V lost 5 bases to trimming and J lost 4 bases, with 12 bases between them. In DNA form, the CDR3 reads TGTGCCAGCAGCCGAAACAGGGAGTACGAGCAGTACTTC. This gives the protein CASSRNREYEQYF.

V gene TRBV5-1 combines with J gene TRBJ2-5; possible D gene TRBD1, 6 bases. With 5 bases removed from V and 3 bases from J, the gap between germline ends came to 11 bases. This CDR3 comprises 13 residues. CDR1 and CDR2 (germline): SGHRS, YFSETQ. This CDR3 is CASSSRQEETQYF. The CDR3, as DNA: TGCGCCAGCAGTTCCAGACAGGAAGAGACCCAGTACTTC.

The chain employs TRBV30 and TRBJ1-6; D gene unclear. Germline loops: CDR1 GTSNPN, CDR2 SVGIG (reference sequence). V gave up 2 bases and J gave up 4 bases, with 12 bases separating them. The CDR3 loop spans 15 amino acids. The CDR3 region has the DNA TGTGCCTGGAGTCCTAATCCTTCGTATAATTCACCCCTCCACTTT. Its protein is CAWSPNPSYNSPLHF.

The chain recombines TRBV14 with TRBJ1-6; 8 nucleotides match TRBD1. Trimming removed 3 bases from V and 6 bases from J; junction bases left unmatched: 1. The V gene's germline CDR1 is SGHDN and CDR2 FVKESK. The CDR3 loop spans 14 amino acids. This CDR3 is CASSQGQANSPLHF. The CDR3, as DNA: TGTGCCAGCAGCCAGGGACAGGCTAATTCACCCCTCCACTTT.

The DNA of the CDR3 is TGTGCCAGCAGTTTACTTGTCGGGCCGAGGGTTGGCTACACCTTC. Protein sequence: CASSLLVGPRVGYTF. This chain connects TRBV28 to TRBJ1-2, with D unclear. The ends were cut back, 2 bases at V and 7 bases at J, with 17 bases in the middle. The CDR3 loop spans 15 amino acids. CDR1 MDHEN and CDR2 SYDVKM come from the germline V gene.

The chain combines TRBV7-2 with TRBJ2-1, with D possibly TRBD1 on 6 matching bases. Germline V lookup: CDR1 SGHTA, CDR2 FQGNSA. Trimming stripped 0 bases from V and 10 bases from J, with 10 bases between. The CDR3 contains 13 residues. In nucleotides, the CDR3 is TGTGCCAGCAGCTTAGCATGGGGGCAGGAGCAGTTCTTC. The encoded protein is CASSLAWGQEQFF. Drawing the rest from reference TRBV7-2 and TRBJ2-1, the complete variable domain is GAGVSQSPSNKVTEKGKDVELRCDPISGHTALYWYRQSLGQGLEFLIYFQGNSAPDKSGLPSDRFSAERTGGSVSTLTIQRTQQEDSAVYLCASSLAWGQEQFFGPGTRLTVL.

V gene TRBV6-2 or TRBV6-3 combines with J gene TRBJ1-1; 9 bases agree with TRBD1. Germline-derived CDR1 and CDR2 are MNHEY and SVGEGT. The junction had 8 bases not matched to a gene; V was cut back by 6 bases and J by 6 bases. The CDR3 is made up of 14 amino acids. The CDR3 region is CASSPPRQGAEAFF. The CDR3 nucleotides are TGTGCCAGCAGCCCCCCGAGACAGGGGGCTGAAGCTTTCTTT.

The chain couples TRBV6-5 to TRBJ2-1; D remains unclear. The CDR3 is 14 residues long. Germline V gives CDR1 MNHEY, CDR2 SVGAGI. V lost 0 bases and J 6 bases, leaving 9 bases between the germline ends. Here the CDR3 DNA reads TGTGCCAGCAGTTACTCGAAAGCCCGCAATGAGCAGTTCTTC. It translates to CASSYSKARNEQFF.